This T cell receptor (beta chain) was profiled in a study of somatic mutations in cytotoxic T cells in rheumatoid arthritis. For the study at large: Some V beta antibody-stained T-cell populations were flow-sorted at nearly 100% purity, including V beta1+ cells sequenced for TCRB.

CDR1 MNHEY and CDR2 SVGAGI come from the germline V gene. The CDR3 extends over 13 amino acids. With 1 base removed from V and 5 bases from J, the gap between germline ends came to 6 bases. Findings of the study overall: Healthy controls did not share the age-linked increase in CD8+ clonality seen in rheumatoid arthritis patients.

Concerning this clone: What it binds is unknown.

Only in-frame clones appear in the TCRdb table, and some are missing; sequencing was by immunoSEQ multiplex PCR. Among more than 15,000 clones, approximately 69% were seen once, and the ten largest hold about 5.7%. The material sequenced was CD8+ T cells sorted from blood. The chain combines TRBV6-5 with TRBJ2-1; D gene ambiguous. This TCR came from a man in his 60s in good health. The CDR3 here is CASSYLLNNEQFF. In nucleotides, the CDR3 is TGTGCCAGCAGTTACTTGCTAAACAATGAGCAGTTCTTC.